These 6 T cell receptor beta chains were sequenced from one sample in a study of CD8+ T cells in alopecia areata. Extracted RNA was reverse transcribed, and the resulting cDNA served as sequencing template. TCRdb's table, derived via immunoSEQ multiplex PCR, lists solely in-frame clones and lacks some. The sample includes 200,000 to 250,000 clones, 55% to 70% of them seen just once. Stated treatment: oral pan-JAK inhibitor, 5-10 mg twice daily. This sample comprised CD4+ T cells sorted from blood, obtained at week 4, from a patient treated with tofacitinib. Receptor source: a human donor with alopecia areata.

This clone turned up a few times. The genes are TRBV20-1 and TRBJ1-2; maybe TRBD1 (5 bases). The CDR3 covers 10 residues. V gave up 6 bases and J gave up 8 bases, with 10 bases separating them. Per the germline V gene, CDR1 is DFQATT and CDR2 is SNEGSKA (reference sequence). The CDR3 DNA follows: TGCAGTGCCGCAGGGAACGGCTACACCTTC. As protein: CSAAGNGYTF.

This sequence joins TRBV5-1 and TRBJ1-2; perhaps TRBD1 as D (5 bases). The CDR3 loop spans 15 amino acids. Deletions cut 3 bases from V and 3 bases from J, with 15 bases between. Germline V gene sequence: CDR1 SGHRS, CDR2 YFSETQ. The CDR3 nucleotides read TGCGCCAGCAGCTCCTACCCAGGGATGGACTATGGCTACACCTTC. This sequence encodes CASSSYPGMDYGYTF.

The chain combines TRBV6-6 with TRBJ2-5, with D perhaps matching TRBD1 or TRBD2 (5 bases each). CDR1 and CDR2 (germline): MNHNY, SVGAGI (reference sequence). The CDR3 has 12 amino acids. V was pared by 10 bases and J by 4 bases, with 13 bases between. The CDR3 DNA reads TGTGCCACTGAGGGGTGGGGAGAGACCCAGTACTTC. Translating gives CATEGWGETQYF.

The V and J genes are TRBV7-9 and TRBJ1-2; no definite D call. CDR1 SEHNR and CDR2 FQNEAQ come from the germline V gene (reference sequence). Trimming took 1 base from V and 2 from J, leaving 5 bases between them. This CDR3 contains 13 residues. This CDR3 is CASSLGMNYGYTF. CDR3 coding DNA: TGTGCCAGCAGCTTAGGTATGAACTATGGCTACACCTTC.

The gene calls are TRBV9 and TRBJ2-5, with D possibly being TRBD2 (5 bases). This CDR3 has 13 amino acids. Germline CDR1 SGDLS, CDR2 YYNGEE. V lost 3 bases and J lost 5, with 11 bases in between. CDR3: CASSDTPGETQYF. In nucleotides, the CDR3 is TGTGCCAGCAGCGACACCCCGGGGGAGACCCAGTACTTC. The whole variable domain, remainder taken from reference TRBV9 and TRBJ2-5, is DSGVTQTPKHLITATGQRVTLRCSPRSGDLSVYWYQQSLDQGLQFLIQYYNGEERAKGNILERFSAQQFPDLHSELNLSSLELGDSALYFCASSDTPGETQYFGPGTRLLVL.

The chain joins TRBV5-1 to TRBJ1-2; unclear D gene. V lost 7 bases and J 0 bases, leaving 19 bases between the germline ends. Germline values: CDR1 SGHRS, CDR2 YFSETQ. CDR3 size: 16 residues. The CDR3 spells CASAPVAPETNYGYTF. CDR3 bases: TGCGCCAGCGCCCCTGTGGCCCCAGAGACTAACTATGGCTACACCTTC. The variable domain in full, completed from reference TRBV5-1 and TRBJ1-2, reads KAGVTQTPRYLIKTRGQQVTLSCSPISGHRSVSWYQQTPGQGLQFLFEYFSETQRNKGNFPGRFSGRQFSNSRSEMNVSTLELGDSALYLCASAPVAPETNYGYTFGSGTRLTVV.